Listed here are 16 T cell receptor beta chains from one sample, sequenced in a study of beta chain features in type 1 diabetes. What was sequenced were expressed TCRB transcripts, since all of the isolated RNA had been reverse transcribed. Clones were sequenced by immunoSEQ multiplex PCR, and TCRdb holds only the in-frame ones, with some missing. Of around 430,000 clones in the sample, 30% were seen once. The specimen was naive CD4+ T cells from blood. The origin of the receptors is a man aged 18 to 35 in good health.

The rearrangement joins TRBV5-1 to TRBJ2-1; tentative D call: TRBD1 (6 bases). V was trimmed by 3 bases and J by 7 bases, leaving 14 bases between them. This CDR3 is built from 14 residues. CDR1 is SGHRS, CDR2 YFSETQ, per germline. CDR3 in DNA: TGCGCCAGCAGCTCGGGACAAAGGGAAAATGAGCAGTTCTTC. Its translation: CASSSGQRENEQFF.

The genes are TRBV7-2 and TRBJ1-2; D is perhaps TRBD1 (6 bases). The CDR3 loop spans 14 amino acids. The V end lost 6 bases, the J end lost 4 bases, and 15 bases lay between the germline ends. Germline V lookup: CDR1 SGHTA, CDR2 FQGNSA. In nucleotides, the CDR3 is TGTGCCAGCAGGAAGAGAACAGGGACCTATGGCTACACCTTC. Translating gives CASRKRTGTYGYTF.

This clone was seen more than once but under ten times. The chain employs TRBV30 and TRBJ2-5; 8 positions match TRBD2. Germline lookup yields CDR1 GTSNPN and CDR2 SVGIG (reference sequence). This CDR3 spans 14 amino acids. Trimming at V came to 2 bases and at J to 3 bases, leaving 5 bases not matched to a gene. DNA of the CDR3: TGTGCCTGGAGTCCTCTGGGACTAGAAGAGACCCAGTACTTC. Protein: CAWSPLGLEETQYF.

The CDR3 DNA is TGTGCCAGCAGCCTGCGGACAGCCGTTCCATACAATGAGCAGTTCTTC. Its protein is CASSLRTAVPYNEQFF. The gene calls are TRBV7-2 and TRBJ2-1; tentatively, D is TRBD1 (6 bases). From germline, CDR1 is SGHTA and CDR2 FQGNSA. The CDR3 length is 16 residues. Trimming removed 5 bases at V and 4 bases at J, with 18 bases between.

This chain links TRBV5-4 with TRBJ1-4; D perhaps matches TRBD1 (5 bases). The CDR3 consists of 13 residues. V was clipped by 3 bases and J by 5 bases, with 8 bases between them. The germline CDR1 and CDR2 sequences are SGHNT and YYREEE (reference sequence). In nucleotides, the CDR3 is TGTGCCAGCAGCTCCAGGGAAAATGAAAAACTGTTTTTT. Protein: CASSSRENEKLFF.

This clone appeared a few times. The V call is TRBV7-6, the J call TRBJ2-5, with 8 bases lining up with TRBD1. The CDR3 is made up of 14 amino acids. Germline CDR1 is SGHVS and CDR2 is FNYEAQ. Trimming cost V 7 bases and J 4 bases; bases outside gene matches: 8. The CDR3 here is CASNRQGMGETQYF. The CDR3 nucleotides read TGTGCCAGCAACCGACAGGGGATGGGAGAGACCCAGTACTTC.

V usage is TRBV30 and J usage is TRBJ2-2; 10 nucleotides line up with TRBD2. The germline V gene has CDR1 GTSNPN and CDR2 SVGIG (reference sequence). The CDR3 loop spans 15 amino acids. The V and J ends lost 3 bases and 5 bases, in that order; junction bases with no gene match: 6. For the CDR3, the DNA is TGTGCCTGGAGCCGGGAACTAGCGGGAACCGGGGAGCTGTTTTTT. It is translated as CAWSRELAGTGELFF.

This chain connects TRBV5-4 to TRBJ2-3; 7 nucleotides align to TRBD2. Germline V gene data show CDR1 as SGHNT and CDR2 as YYREEE (reference sequence). The CDR3 extends over 16 amino acids. V lost 4 bases, J lost 5 bases, and 13 bases stayed unmatched. The CDR3 protein is CASSLSAGAQGDTQYF. DNA for the CDR3: TGTGCCAGCAGCCTATCGGCGGGAGCCCAGGGAGATACGCAGTATTTT. Looking up the rest from reference TRBV5-4 and TRBJ2-3 gives the full variable domain: ETGVTQSPTHLIKTRGQQVTLRCSSQSGHNTVSWYQQALGQGPQFIFQYYREEENGRGNFPPRFSGLQFPNYSSELNVNALELDDSALYLCASSLSAGAQGDTQYFGPGTRLTVL.

The chain uses TRBV5-1 and TRBJ2-3; tentatively, D is TRBD2 (5 bases). This CDR3 contains 16 residues. Germline-derived CDR1 and CDR2 are SGHRS and YFSETQ. Trimming cost V 0 bases and J 5 bases, with 16 bases left between them. Written as DNA, the CDR3 is TGCGCCAGCAGCTTGGCGGTGGGCCGGGGATTAGATACGCAGTATTTT. It codes for CASSLAVGRGLDTQYF.

CDR3 coding DNA: TGTGCCAGCAGTTACGCAATAGACGAGCAGTACTTC. Its protein is CASSYAIDEQYF. The chain joins TRBV6-6 to TRBJ2-7; D is unresolved. The CDR3 has 12 amino acids. Germline CDR1 MNHNY, CDR2 SVGAGI (reference sequence). Trimming removed 2 bases from V and 5 bases from J, with 7 bases in between.

The DNA for the CDR3 is TGCAGCGTTGAAGTGAGGGTTGACACTGAAGCTTTCTTT. Its translation: CSVEVRVDTEAFF. This chain links TRBV29-1 with TRBJ1-1, with no clear D. Deletions cut 1 base from V and 3 bases from J, with 9 bases between. CDR3 length equals 13 residues. Germline CDR1 reads SQVTM; CDR2 reads ANQGSEA. Based on the CDR3 plus reference TRBV29-1 and TRBJ1-1, the full variable domain is SAVISQKPSRDICQRGTSLTIQCQVDSQVTMMFWYRQQPGQSLTLIATANQGSEATYESGFVIDKFPISRPNLTFSTLTVSNMSPEDSSIYLCSVEVRVDTEAFFGQGTRLTVV.

The chain couples TRBV7-3 to TRBJ2-5; TRBD2 might be the D (5 bases). This CDR3 comprises 13 residues. Trimming took off 1 base at V and 2 bases at J, with 5 bases between the two ends. Germline V lookup: CDR1 SGHTA, CDR2 FQGTGA. The CDR3 DNA is TGTGCCAGCAGCTTAAGCGGGCAAGAGACCCAGTACTTC. Translated: CASSLSGQETQYF.

The V call is TRBV7-9, the J call TRBJ2-6; the D is unclear. There are 15 residues in the CDR3. V dropped 3 bases and J dropped 2 bases, with 8 bases sitting between them. Germline V gene lookup returns CDR1 SEHNR and CDR2 FQNEAQ (reference sequence). CDR3 amino acids: CASSFGAPGANVLTF. CDR3 DNA sequence: TGTGCCAGCAGCTTTGGAGCCCCTGGGGCCAACGTCCTGACTTTC.

The chain carries TRBV30 and TRBJ1-1, with D perhaps TRBD1 (6 bases). Per germline, CDR1 GTSNPN and CDR2 SVGIG (reference sequence). Trimming stripped 0 bases from V and 1 base from J, with 18 bases between. The CDR3 contains 17 residues. CDR3 amino acids: CAWSVFRGAVGNTEAFF. The CDR3 nucleotides read TGTGCCTGGAGTGTATTTCGGGGGGCGGTGGGGAACACTGAAGCTTTCTTT.

The gene calls are TRBV18 and TRBJ1-1; D not resolved. The CDR3 totals 13 residues. Germline V CDR1 and CDR2: KGHSH, LQKENI. Trimming stripped 3 bases from V and 5 bases from J, with 10 bases between. The chain's CDR3 is CASSPLLGTEAFF. DNA for the CDR3: TGTGCCAGCTCACCCCTACTAGGGACTGAAGCTTTCTTT.

The chain recombines TRBV6-6 with TRBJ1-1; possible D gene TRBD1, 5 bases. Per the germline V gene, CDR1 is MNHNY and CDR2 is SVGAGI (reference sequence). The length of the CDR3 is 14 residues. Trimming took 2 bases from V and 1 from J, leaving 8 bases between them. CDR3 bases: TGTGCCAGCAGTTACCAACAGGCGAACACTGAAGCTTTCTTT. It translates to CASSYQQANTEAFF.